Included here is one TCR beta chain sequence, with context. The antigen is unknown. The V gene's germline CDR1 is SQVTM and CDR2 ANQGSEA. This CDR3 is 15 amino acids long. Deletions cut 7 bases from V and 6 bases from J, with 21 bases between. This sample is part of a study of beta chain features in type 1 diabetes. Study-level information: Researchers looked at 95 million to 140 million sorted cells across all samples. Study-wide findings and caveats: Across all four CD4+ subsets, people with type 1 diabetes showed modestly shorter TCRB CDR3s.

By way of CD45RO/CCR7/CD25/CD127/CD95/CD27, the CD4+ regulatory, stem cell-like memory, central memory and naive cells were sorted. Reverse transcribing all isolated RNA meant expressed TCRB transcripts were sequenced. Around 3.9 million reads per sample were averaged for naive, central memory and regulatory samples. This table comes from immunoSEQ multiplex PCR, and its TCRdb copy is limited to in-frame clones, with some not included. The sample lists around 430,000 clones, 30% seen once, with 0.065% in the top ten. This chain joins TRBV29-1 and TRBJ2-2, with a possible D match to TRBD2 (6 bases). Source material: naive CD4+ T cells from blood. The receptor comes from a man aged 18 to 30 in good health. CDR3 region: CSASRPKGGAGELFF. CDR3 nucleotide sequence: TGCAGCGCCTCGAGGCCTAAGGGAGGAGCCGGGGAGCTGTTTTTT.